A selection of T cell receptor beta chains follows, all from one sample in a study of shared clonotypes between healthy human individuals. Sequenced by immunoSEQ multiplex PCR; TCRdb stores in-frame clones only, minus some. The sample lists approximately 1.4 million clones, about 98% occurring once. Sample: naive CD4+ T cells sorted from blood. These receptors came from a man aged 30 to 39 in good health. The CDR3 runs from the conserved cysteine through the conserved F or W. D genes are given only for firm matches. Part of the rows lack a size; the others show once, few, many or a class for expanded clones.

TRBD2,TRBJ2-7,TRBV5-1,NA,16,CASRKVAGGPGYEQYF,TGCGCCAGCAGGAAGGTAGCGGGAGGGCCTGGCTACGAGCAGTACTTC
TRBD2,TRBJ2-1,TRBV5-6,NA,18,CASSLEASGTSSYNEQFF,TGTGCCAGCAGCTTGGAGGCTAGCGGGACCAGCTCCTACAATGAGCAGTTCTTC
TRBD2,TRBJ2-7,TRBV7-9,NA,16,CASSPWATSGSYEQYF,TGTGCCAGCAGCCCTTGGGCGACTAGCGGCTCCTACGAGCAGTACTTC
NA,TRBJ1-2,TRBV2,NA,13,CASRTDGAYGYTF,TGTGCCAGCCGAACCGACGGGGCTTACGGCTACACCTTC
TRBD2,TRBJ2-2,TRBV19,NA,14,CASSNGLVTGELFF,TGTGCCAGTAGTAACGGACTAGTAACCGGGGAGCTGTTTTTT
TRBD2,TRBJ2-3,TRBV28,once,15,CASRQASGYTDTQYF,TGTGCCAGCAGGCAAGCTAGCGGGTACACAGATACGCAGTATTTT
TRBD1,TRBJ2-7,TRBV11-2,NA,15,CASRTTGDRIYEQYF,TGTGCCAGCAGAACTACAGGGGACCGAATCTACGAGCAGTACTTC
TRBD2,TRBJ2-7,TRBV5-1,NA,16,CASSLGLAGGPYEQYF,TGCGCCAGCAGCTTGGGACTAGCGGGAGGGCCCTACGAGCAGTACTTC
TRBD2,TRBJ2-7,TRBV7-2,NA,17,CASSLLGSGTPGYEQYF,TGTGCCAGCAGCTTATTGGGTAGCGGGACCCCCGGATACGAGCAGTACTTC
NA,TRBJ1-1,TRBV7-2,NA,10,CASSFLIAFF,TGTGCCAGCAGCTTCCTGATAGCTTTCTTT
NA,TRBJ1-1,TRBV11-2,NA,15,CASSLGQRNPSEAFF,TGTGCCAGCAGCCTTGGACAGCGAAATCCGTCTGAAGCTTTCTTT
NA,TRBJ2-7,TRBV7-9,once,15,CASSFRLVPPYEQYF,TGTGCCAGCAGCTTTCGACTAGTCCCACCCTACGAGCAGTACTTC
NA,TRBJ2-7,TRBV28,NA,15,CASIPSDSGYHEQYF,TGTGCCAGCATCCCGTCGGACAGTGGGTACCACGAGCAGTACTTC
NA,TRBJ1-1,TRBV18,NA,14,CASSPSWMNTEAFF,TGTGCCAGCTCACCATCCTGGATGAACACTGAAGCTTTCTTT
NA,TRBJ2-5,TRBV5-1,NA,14,CASSLGPQGETQYF,TGCGCCAGCAGCCTGGGACCCCAAGGAGAGACCCAGTACTTC
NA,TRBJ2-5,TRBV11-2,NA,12,CASSSKQETQYF,TGTGCCAGCAGCTCTAAGCAAGAGACCCAGTACTTC
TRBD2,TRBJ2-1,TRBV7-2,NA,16,CASSWWTSGGYNEQFF,TGTGCCAGCAGCTGGTGGACTAGCGGGGGATACAATGAGCAGTTCTTC
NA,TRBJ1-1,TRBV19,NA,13,CASSTTGGTEAFF,TGTGCCAGTAGTACCACAGGCGGGACTGAAGCTTTCTTT
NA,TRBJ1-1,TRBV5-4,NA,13,CASSLAGTTEAFF,TGTGCCAGCAGCTTGGCGGGGACCACTGAAGCTTTCTTT
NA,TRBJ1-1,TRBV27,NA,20,CASSSRGLQGSVMGNTEAFF,TGTGCCAGCAGCTCAAGAGGCCTACAGGGAAGTGTAATGGGGAACACTGAAGCTTTCTTT
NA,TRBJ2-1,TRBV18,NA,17,CASSPPALAGYTNEQFF,TGTGCCAGCTCACCACCGGCTCTGGCGGGATACACGAATGAGCAGTTCTTC
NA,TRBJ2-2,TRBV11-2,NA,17,CASSGGQRTDNTGELFF,TGTGCCAGCAGCGGAGGACAAAGGACGGACAACACCGGGGAGCTGTTTTTT
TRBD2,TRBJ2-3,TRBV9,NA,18,CASSVGPGTSGRAVTQYF,TGTGCCAGCAGCGTGGGACCTGGGACTAGCGGGAGGGCCGTCACGCAGTATTTT
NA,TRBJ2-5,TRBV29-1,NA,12,CSVGQGQETQYF,TGCAGCGTTGGCCAGGGGCAAGAGACCCAGTACTTC
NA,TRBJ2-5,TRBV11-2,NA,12,CASSPRQETQYF,TGTGCCAGCAGCCCCCGACAAGAGACCCAGTACTTC
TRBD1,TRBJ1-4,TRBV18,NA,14,CASSLRQGNEKLFF,TGTGCCAGCTCACTTCGACAGGGGAATGAAAAACTGTTTTTT
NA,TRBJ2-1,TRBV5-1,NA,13,CASSLVPSNEQFF,TGCGCCAGCAGCTTGGTCCCTTCTAATGAGCAGTTCTTC
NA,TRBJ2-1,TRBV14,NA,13,CASARFSYNEQFF,TGTGCCAGCGCGAGGTTCTCCTACAATGAGCAGTTCTTC
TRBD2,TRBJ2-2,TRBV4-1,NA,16,CASSRSGRPLTGELFF,TGCGCCAGCAGCAGAAGCGGGAGGCCCTTAACCGGGGAGCTGTTTTTT
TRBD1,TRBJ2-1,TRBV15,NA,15,CATSRTGTGWNEQFF,TGTGCCACCAGCAGAACCGGGACAGGGTGGAATGAGCAGTTCTTC
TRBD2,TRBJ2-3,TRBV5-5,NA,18,CASSARFPSGSRSDTQYF,TGTGCCAGCAGCGCCCGCTTTCCTAGCGGGAGTAGGTCAGATACGCAGTATTTT
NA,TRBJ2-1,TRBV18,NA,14,CASSSRDGRNEQFF,TGTGCCAGCTCATCTCGGGACGGACGAAATGAGCAGTTCTTC
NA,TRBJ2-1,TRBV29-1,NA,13,CSAVSGSYNEQFF,TGCAGCGCTGTTAGCGGCTCCTACAATGAGCAGTTCTTC
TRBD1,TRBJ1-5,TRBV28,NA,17,CASRPTPQGALNQPQHF,TGTGCCAGCAGACCTACTCCACAGGGGGCGCTCAATCAGCCCCAGCATTTT
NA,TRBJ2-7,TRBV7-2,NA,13,CASSLAGSNEQYF,TGTGCCAGCAGCTTAGCGGGATCCAACGAGCAGTACTTC
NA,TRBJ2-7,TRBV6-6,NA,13,CASSYNRDYEQYF,TGTGCCAGCAGTTACAATCGGGACTACGAGCAGTACTTC
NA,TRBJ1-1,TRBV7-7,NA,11,CASSPTTEAFF,TGTGCCAGCAGCCCGACCACTGAAGCTTTCTTT